The clone carrying this TCR beta chain was recorded once. Measured with immunoSEQ multiplex PCR; TCRdb has only the in-frame clones, and not every one. The data show hundreds of thousands of clones, with approximately 87% seen just once and 0.0094% held by the top ten. This sample was included in a study of shared T cell receptors in the human thymus. This CDR3 has 16 amino acids. The germline V gene encodes CDR1 SGHRS and CDR2 YFSETQ. V shed 0 bases and J 7 bases; nucleotides not matched to a gene: 12. In addition, the sample was reused for a study of human thymus T cells. This second study notes: Thymic material originated from resections removed in the course of corrective heart surgery. Gene usage for V and J segments appeared biased in thymic and blood repertoires.

Sequenced sample: thymocytes. This receptor was obtained from a boy younger than two with a congenital heart defect. The rearrangement links TRBV5-1 to TRBJ2-7, with 8 bases aligning to TRBD2. CDR3 coding DNA: TGCGCCAGCAGCTTGGTAGGTCTAGCGGGCCCTGGAGAGCAGTACTTC. This codes for CASSLVGLAGPGEQYF.